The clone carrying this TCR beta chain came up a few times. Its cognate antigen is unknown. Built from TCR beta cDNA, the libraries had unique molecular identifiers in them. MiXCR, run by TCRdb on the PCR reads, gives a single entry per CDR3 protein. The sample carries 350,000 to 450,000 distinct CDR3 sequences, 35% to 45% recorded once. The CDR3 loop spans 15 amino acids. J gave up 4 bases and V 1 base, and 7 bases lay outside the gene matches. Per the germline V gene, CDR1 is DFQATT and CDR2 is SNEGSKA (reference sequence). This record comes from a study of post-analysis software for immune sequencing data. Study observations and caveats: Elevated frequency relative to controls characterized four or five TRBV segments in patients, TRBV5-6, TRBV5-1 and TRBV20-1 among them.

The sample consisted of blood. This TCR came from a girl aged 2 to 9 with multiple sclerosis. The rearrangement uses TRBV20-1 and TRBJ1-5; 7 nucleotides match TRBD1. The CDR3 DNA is TGCAGTGCTAGAGTTCCGGGACAGAGGAATCAGCCCCAGCATTTT. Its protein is CSARVPGQRNQPQHF.